Listed below are T cell receptor beta chains from one sample, sequenced in a study of shared clonotypes between healthy human individuals. Using immunoSEQ multiplex PCR, the repertoire was profiled, and TCRdb retains in-frame clones only, with some absent. The top ten hold 0.35% to 0.45% of the sample, which has 2,500,000 or so clones, over 85% seen once. Material: naive CD4+ T cells from PBMCs. The receptors were sampled from a man younger than 35 in good health. Some clones in this sample may be carry-over from other donors' samples. CDR3s include the opening cysteine and the closing phenylalanine or tryptophan. Fields, in order: clone size, D gene, V gene, J gene, CDR3 DNA, CDR3 protein. A D gene is named only where the DNA matches it firmly. The size entry is marked missing in some rows and otherwise reads once, few, many or a size class.

-	-	TRBV5-4	TRBJ2-1	TGTGCCAGCAGCGAGTCCGGACAACCAAACAATGAGCAGTTCTTC	CASSESGQPNNEQFF
-	TRBD1	TRBV5-1	TRBJ2-6	TGCGCCACCAGACAGGGCCGCGCGTCTGGGGCCAACGTCCTGACTTTC	CATRQGRASGANVLTF
-	TRBD1	TRBV28	TRBJ2-7	TGTGCCAGCAGACCGATAACCGGGACAGGGGTCCCCGAGCAGTACTTC	CASRPITGTGVPEQYF
-	-	TRBV29-1	TRBJ1-1	TGCAGCTCCGGTAAGGTGGCGAACACTGAAGCTTTCTTT	CSSGKVANTEAFF
few	-	TRBV29-1	TRBJ1-1	TGCAGCGTGCAGACTCTATACACTGAAGCTTTCTTT	CSVQTLYTEAFF
-	TRBD2	TRBV10-3	TRBJ2-1	TGTGCCATCAGTGATCGGGGGGAGGGGTTGGCGAATGAGCAGTTCTTC	CAISDRGEGLANEQFF
-	TRBD1	TRBV19	TRBJ1-2	TGTGCCAGTAGTGAACAGGGGGCTTGGTATGGCTACACCTTC	CASSEQGAWYGYTF
-	-	TRBV7-9	TRBJ1-5	TGTGCCAGCAGCGACGGACGGATTAGCAATCAGCCCCAGCATTTT	CASSDGRISNQPQHF
-	TRBD1	TRBV29-1	TRBJ2-1	TGCAGCGTTGAAACCCCCGGGACAGGCCTCTACAATGAGCAGTTCTTC	CSVETPGTGLYNEQFF
-	-	TRBV29-1	TRBJ1-5	TGCAGCGTTAGCGTAGGGGGCAATCAGCCCCAGCATTTT	CSVSVGGNQPQHF
-	-	TRBV6-5	TRBJ2-2	TGTGCCAGCAGACGTTCCAGGAACACCGGGGAGCTGTTTTTT	CASRRSRNTGELFF
-	TRBD1	TRBV9	TRBJ1-3	TGTGCCAGCAGCGTATATGACAGGGCCGAGACCATATATTTT	CASSVYDRAETIYF
-	TRBD1	TRBV6-6	TRBJ2-7	TGTGCCAGCAGCCAGATTTGGACAGGGCGCCACTACGAGCAGTACTTC	CASSQIWTGRHYEQYF
-	-	TRBV6-1	TRBJ1-1	TGTGCCAGCAGGGGGGGACTTGACAGTCAGACTGAAGCTTTCTTT	CASRGGLDSQTEAFF
-	-	TRBV9	TRBJ2-1	TGTGCCAGCAGCGCCACAGGAGGGGCCTACAATGAGCAGTTCTTC	CASSATGGAYNEQFF
-	TRBD1	TRBV5-1	TRBJ2-6	TGCGCCAGCAGCTCCCTACAGGGGGTCTCTGGGGCCAACGTCCTGACTTTC	CASSSLQGVSGANVLTF
-	-	TRBV7-9	TRBJ1-1	TGTGCCAGCAGCCCAGACCGGGGGAGTCAAGCTTTCTTT	CASSPDRGSQAFF
-	-	TRBV7-9	TRBJ2-1	TGTGCCAGCAGCTTTCCGGGACTCGTCGAAAATGAGCAGTTCTTC	CASSFPGLVENEQFF
-	-	TRBV9	TRBJ2-3	TGTGCCAGCAGCGCCCAAGAGACAGATACGCAGTATTTT	CASSAQETDTQYF
-	-	TRBV29-1	TRBJ1-5	TGCAGCGTTGCAGGAAGCAATCAGCCCCAGCATTTT	CSVAGSNQPQHF
-	-	TRBV9	TRBJ2-1	TGTGCCAGCAGCGTAATGAGCTCCTACAATGAGCAGTTCTTC	CASSVMSSYNEQFF
-	-	TRBV7-2	TRBJ1-5	TGTGCCAGCAGCTTAGGGGGGGCGTCGGGTCAGCCCCAGCATTTT	CASSLGGASGQPQHF
-	TRBD2	TRBV6-5	TRBJ2-5	TGTGCCAGCAGAAAAAGCGGGAGTTGGGAGACCCAGTACTTC	CASRKSGSWETQYF
-	-	TRBV30	TRBJ1-1	TGTGCCTGGAGCCCCGGGGGCAGGGGAACACCTTTCTTT	CAWSPGGRGTPFF
-	-	TRBV6-5	TRBJ2-5	TGTGCCAGCAGTACCCCGGGGGCGGAGACCCAGTACTTC	CASSTPGAETQYF
-	TRBD2	TRBV4-2	TRBJ2-1	TGTGCCAGCAGCCAGTCCGTCGGACTAGCGGATTACAATGAGCAGTTCTTC	CASSQSVGLADYNEQFF
-	TRBD1	TRBV7-9	TRBJ1-1	TGTGCCAGCAGCTTATTGAAGAAAGACAGGGTGGCTTTCTTT	CASSLLKKDRVAFF
-	-	TRBV5-1	TRBJ2-5	TGCGCCAGCAGCTTCACGAACTCCCAAGAGACCCAGTACTTC	CASSFTNSQETQYF
-	TRBD1	TRBV28	TRBJ1-3	TGTGCCAGCAGTCCGGGTGGACAGGGCGCGGTCACCATATATTTT	CASSPGGQGAVTIYF
once	-	TRBV7-2	TRBJ1-4	TGTGCCAGCAGCCCGGACAGTGGAAGGGAAAAACTGTTTTTT	CASSPDSGREKLFF
-	-	TRBV30	TRBJ2-1	TGTGCCTGGAGGGTAGGGAGGTTATACAATGAGCAGTTCTTC	CAWRVGRLYNEQFF
-	TRBD2	TRBV19	TRBJ2-3	TGTGCCAGTAGTACCTTAACTAGCGGGAGGGCCGAAGATACGCAGTATTTT	CASSTLTSGRAEDTQYF
-	-	TRBV27	TRBJ2-1	TGTGCCAGCAGTTTAAGGACGGCGGGGTCATACAATGAGCAGTTCTTC	CASSLRTAGSYNEQFF
-	-	TRBV11-2	TRBJ2-1	TGTGCCAGCGGCCCTCTATTAAATGAGCAGTTCTTC	CASGPLLNEQFF
-	-	TRBV18	TRBJ2-5	TGTGCCAGCTCACCAACCGGACGGGAGACCCAGTACTTC	CASSPTGRETQYF
-	TRBD1	TRBV10-2	TRBJ2-5	TGCGCCAGTACAGGGGTTGGAGAGACCCAGTACTTC	CASTGVGETQYF
once	-	TRBV28	TRBJ2-1	TGTGCCAGCAGACTTTACAATGAGCAGTTCTTC	CASRLYNEQFF
-	-	TRBV21-1	TRBJ1-1	TGTGCCAGCAGGGGGACAGGAGAGGAAGGGAACACTGAAGCTTTCTTT	CASRGTGEEGNTEAFF
-	-	TRBV5-1	TRBJ2-5	TGCGCCAGCAGCCCTTCGGCCGAGGAGACCCAGTACTTC	CASSPSAEETQYF
few	-	TRBV7-9	TRBJ1-2	TGTGCCAGCAGCTTAGGGGTGGAAAAGAGCTATGGCTACACCTTC	CASSLGVEKSYGYTF
-	-	TRBV7-3	TRBJ1-1	TGTGCCAGCAGCTTAACAGAGGGGGACACTGAAGCTTTCTTT	CASSLTEGDTEAFF
few	-	TRBV19	TRBJ1-1	TGTGCCAGTAGCGTCGGGGTGATCGGCACTGAAGCTTTCTTT	CASSVGVIGTEAFF
-	-	TRBV7-2	TRBJ2-2	TGTGCCAGCAGCTTAATTCGTCAAATCGCCGGGGAGCTGTTTTTT	CASSLIRQIAGELFF
-	-	TRBV7-8	TRBJ2-4	TGTGCCAGCAGCTCGTGGATCGAAAACATTCAGTACTTC	CASSSWIENIQYF
-	-	TRBV2	TRBJ2-7	TGTGCCAGCAGCGGGGACACCTACGAGCAGTACTTC	CASSGDTYEQYF
-	-	TRBV21-1	TRBJ2-3	TGTGCCAGCAGCAAAGCGCTGGTTAGCGGGACTAGCACAGATACGCAGTATTTT	CASSKALVSGTSTDTQYF
-	-	TRBV28	TRBJ1-3	TGTGCCAGCAGTTTATCCGGGTCTGGAAACACCATATATTTT	CASSLSGSGNTIYF
-	TRBD1	TRBV6-5	TRBJ1-5	TGTGCCAGCGCAGGGGGGAGGGGAGCCCCTCAGCCCCAGCATTTT	CASAGGRGAPQPQHF
few	-	TRBV29-1	TRBJ1-1	TGCAGCGTTGGAAGGCTATTGAACACTGAAGCTTTCTTT	CSVGRLLNTEAFF
-	TRBD2	TRBV15	TRBJ2-1	TGTGCCACCAGCAGAGGCGGGAGCATCCACAATGAGCAGTTCTTC	CATSRGGSIHNEQFF
-	-	TRBV11-2	TRBJ1-2	TGTGCCAGCAGCCCAGGGAAGCAATTCGACTATGGCTACACCTTC	CASSPGKQFDYGYTF
-	-	TRBV30	TRBJ1-5	TGTGCCTGGAGTGTCGAGGTTGGGGCGGGCCAGCCCCAGCATTTT	CAWSVEVGAGQPQHF
-	-	TRBV7-2	TRBJ1-2	TGTGCCAGCAGCTCCCGTGGGGCGGCGACTTTGAATTATGGCTACACCTTC	CASSSRGAATLNYGYTF
once	-	TRBV5-8	TRBJ1-1	TGTGCCAGCAGCTTCTTTGCGTCGGCGACCACTGAAGCTTTCTTT	CASSFFASATTEAFF
-	-	TRBV7-8	TRBJ2-1	TGTGCCAGCAGCTTAGGCCGTGAGGAGCAGTTCTTC	CASSLGREEQFF
-	TRBD2	TRBV13	TRBJ2-7	TGTGCCAGCAGCTTAGGGGGACTAGCGGGACGAGCCTACGAGCAGTACTTC	CASSLGGLAGRAYEQYF